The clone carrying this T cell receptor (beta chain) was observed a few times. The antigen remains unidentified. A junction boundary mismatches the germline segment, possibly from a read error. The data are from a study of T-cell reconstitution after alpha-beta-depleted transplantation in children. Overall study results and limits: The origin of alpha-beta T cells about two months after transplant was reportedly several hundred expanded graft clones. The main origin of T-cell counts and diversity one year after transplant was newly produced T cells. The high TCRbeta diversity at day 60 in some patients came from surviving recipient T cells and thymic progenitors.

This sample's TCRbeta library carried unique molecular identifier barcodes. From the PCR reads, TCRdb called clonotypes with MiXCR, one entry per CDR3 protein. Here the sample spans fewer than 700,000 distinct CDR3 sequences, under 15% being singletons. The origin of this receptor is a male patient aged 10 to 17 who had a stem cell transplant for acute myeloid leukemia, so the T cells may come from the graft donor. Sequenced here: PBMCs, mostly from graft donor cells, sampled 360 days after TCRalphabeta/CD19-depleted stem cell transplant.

The CDR3 reads CASSPITGAQKVF. DNA for the CDR3: TGTGCCAGCAGCCCAATCACAGGCGCCCAGAAGGTCTTC. The J gene is TRBJ2-1, the V gene TRBV7-9; perhaps TRBD1 as D (5 bases). In germline, CDR1 is SEHNR, CDR2 FQNEAQ (reference sequence). This CDR3 has 13 residues.